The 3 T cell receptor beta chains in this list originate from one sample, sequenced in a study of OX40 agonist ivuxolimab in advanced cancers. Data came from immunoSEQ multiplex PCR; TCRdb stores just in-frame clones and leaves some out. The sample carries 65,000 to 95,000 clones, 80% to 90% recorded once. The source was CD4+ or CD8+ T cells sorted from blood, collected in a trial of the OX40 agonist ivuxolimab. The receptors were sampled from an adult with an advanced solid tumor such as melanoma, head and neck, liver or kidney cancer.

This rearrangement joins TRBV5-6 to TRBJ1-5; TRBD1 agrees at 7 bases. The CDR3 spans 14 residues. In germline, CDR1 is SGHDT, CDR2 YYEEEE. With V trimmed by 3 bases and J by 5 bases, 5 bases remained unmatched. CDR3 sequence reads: CASSYRQGDQPQHF. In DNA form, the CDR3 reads TGTGCCAGCAGCTATAGACAGGGTGATCAGCCCCAGCATTTT. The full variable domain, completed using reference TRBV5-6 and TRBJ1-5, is DAGVTQSPTHLIKTRGQQVTLRCSPKSGHDTVSWYQQALGQGPQFIFQYYEEEERQRGNFPDRFSGHQFPNYSSELNVNALLLGDSALYLCASSYRQGDQPQHFGDGTRLSIL.

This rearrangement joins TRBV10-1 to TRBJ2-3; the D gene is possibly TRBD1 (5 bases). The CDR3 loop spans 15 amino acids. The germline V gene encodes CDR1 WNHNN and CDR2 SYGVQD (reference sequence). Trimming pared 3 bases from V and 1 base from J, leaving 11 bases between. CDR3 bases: TGCGCCAGCAGTGAAGGGGCGGCCGGCACAGATACGCAGTATTTT. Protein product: CASSEGAAGTDTQYF.

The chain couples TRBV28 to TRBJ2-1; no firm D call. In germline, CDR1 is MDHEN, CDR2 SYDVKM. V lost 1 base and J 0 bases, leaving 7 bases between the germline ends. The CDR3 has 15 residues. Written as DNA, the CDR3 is TGTGCCAGCAGTTTATCGGGTTTCTCCTACAATGAGCAGTTCTTC. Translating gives CASSLSGFSYNEQFF.